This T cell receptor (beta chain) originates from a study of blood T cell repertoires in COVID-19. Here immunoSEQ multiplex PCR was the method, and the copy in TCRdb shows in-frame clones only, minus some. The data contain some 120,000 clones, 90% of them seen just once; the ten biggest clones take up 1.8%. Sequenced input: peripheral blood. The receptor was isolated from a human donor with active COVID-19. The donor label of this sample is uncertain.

The CDR3 bases are TGCGCCAGCAGCTTGAGCTCCGTAGGAGGAGGGACCGGGGAGCTGTTTTTT. Its translation: CASSLSSVGGGTGELFF. The chain carries TRBV5-1 and TRBJ2-2; maybe TRBD2 (6 bases). CDR1 SGHRS and CDR2 YFSETQ come from the germline V gene. The CDR3 is 17 amino acids. With 1 base removed from V and 5 bases from J, the gap between germline ends came to 18 bases. The full variable domain, rest sourced from reference TRBV5-1 and TRBJ2-2, is KAGVTQTPRYLIKTRGQQVTLSCSPISGHRSVSWYQQTPGQGLQFLFEYFSETQRNKGNFPGRFSGRQFSNSRSEMNVSTLELGDSALYLCASSLSSVGGGTGELFFGEGSRLTVL.